The source of this T cell receptor (beta chain) is a study of blood T cell repertoires in COVID-19. Study in general: PBMCs, B-cell-depleted T cells, or T cells provided the cDNA or gDNA that made up the material.

CDR1 is SGHNT, CDR2 YYREEE, per germline (reference sequence). V was clipped by 4 bases and J by 4 bases, with 14 bases between them. The CDR3 covers 15 residues. As handled by the study authors: Researchers report that nucleated cell counts were estimated from reference gene primer amplification. Using immunoSEQ multiplex PCR, the repertoire was profiled, and TCRdb retains in-frame clones only, with some absent. Clonal size and the V and J genes are those of that table, whereas D and trimming came from the DNA. The sample records about 120,000 clones, roughly 81% being singletons. The rearrangement uses TRBV5-4 and TRBJ2-2; D is possibly TRBD2 (6 bases). Sample: peripheral blood. The origin of this receptor is a human donor in a cohort sampled during active COVID-19. The CDR3 nucleotides read TGTGCCAGCAGCCTCCGGAGGGCCGGCACCGGGGAGCTGTTTTTT. Its protein product is CASSLRRAGTGELFF.